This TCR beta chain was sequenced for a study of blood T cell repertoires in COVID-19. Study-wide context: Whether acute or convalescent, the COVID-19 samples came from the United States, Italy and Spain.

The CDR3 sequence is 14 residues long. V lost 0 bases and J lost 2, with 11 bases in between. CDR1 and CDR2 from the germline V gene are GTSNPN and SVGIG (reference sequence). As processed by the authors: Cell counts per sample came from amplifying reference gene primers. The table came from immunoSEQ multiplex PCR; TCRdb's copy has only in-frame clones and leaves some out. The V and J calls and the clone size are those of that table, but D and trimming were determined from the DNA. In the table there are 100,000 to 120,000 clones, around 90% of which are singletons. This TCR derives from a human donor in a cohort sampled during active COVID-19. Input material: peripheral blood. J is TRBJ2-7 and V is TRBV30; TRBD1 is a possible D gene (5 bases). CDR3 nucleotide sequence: TGTGCCTGGAGTGTGAAACAGGTAGCCTACGAGCAGTACTTC. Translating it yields CAWSVKQVAYEQYF.